Following are 28 T cell receptor beta chains from one sample sequenced in a study of cytomegalovirus exposure and HLA in healthy donors. The PCR ran on 60 Vbeta and 13 Jbeta primers. Sequencing used immunoSEQ multiplex PCR; TCRdb keeps in-frame clones, though not all of them. The sample has approximately 200,000 clones, less than 80% seen once. Material for sequencing was PBMCs. These receptors all come from a woman in her 30s in good health and CMV-seropositive.

In its sample, this clone was seen a few times. The CDR3 here is CASSLATSRAQYF. The CDR3 region has the DNA TGTGCCAGCAGCTTAGCTACTAGCAGGGCCCAGTACTTC. J is TRBJ2-5 and V is TRBV7-6; a weak D match, TRBD2 (6 bases). The germline gives CDR1 SGHVS, CDR2 FNYEAQ. Trimming left V 0 bases short and J 9 bases short, with 11 bases between. The CDR3 length is 13 residues.

This clone was seen a single time. The CDR3 DNA reads TGTGCCAGCTCGACGACTGATAACTATGGCTACACCTTC. Translated, it gives CASSTTDNYGYTF. The V and J genes are TRBV18 and TRBJ1-2; D is undetermined. CDR3 length: 13 residues. Germline CDR1 and CDR2: KGHSH and LQKENI. The V end lost 6 bases, the J end lost 1 base, and 9 bases lay between the germline ends.

The chain links TRBV4-1 to TRBJ1-1, with D possibly TRBD1 on 6 matching bases. The V end lost 3 bases, the J end lost 1 base, and 15 bases lay between the germline ends. CDR3 length: 16 amino acids. Looked up from germline, CDR1 is MGHRA and CDR2 is YSYEKL. The CDR3 loop reads CASSQTTGISNTEAFF. In DNA form, the CDR3 reads TGCGCCAGCAGCCAGACCACAGGGATATCGAACACTGAAGCTTTCTTT.

This chain links TRBV6-6 with TRBJ1-6; D might be TRBD1 (6 bases). The CDR3 is made up of 13 amino acids. The germline V gene has CDR1 MNHNY and CDR2 SVGAGI (reference sequence). V was cut by 8 bases and J by 6 bases, with 11 bases left in between. CDR3 sequence reads: CASQGNFNSPLHF. The CDR3 nucleotides are TGTGCCAGCCAGGGGAATTTTAATTCACCCCTCCACTTT.

This clone was counted between two and nine times. The chain links TRBV5-1 to TRBJ1-2, with 9 bases identical to TRBD1. V trimming: 3 bases; J trimming: 1 base; junction bases outside the gene matches: 4. Germline V gene lookup returns CDR1 SGHRS and CDR2 YFSETQ. The CDR3 contains 15 residues. CDR3 protein: CASSSTGGLNYGYTF. The CDR3 DNA reads TGCGCCAGCAGCTCGACAGGGGGTCTTAACTATGGCTACACCTTC.

The chain combines TRBV7-6 with TRBJ1-1, with 7 positions matching TRBD1. The ends lost 5 bases at V and 5 bases at J; junction bases unmatched: 23. The CDR3 runs to 19 residues. CDR1 is SGHVS, CDR2 FNYEAQ, per germline. CDR3 residues: CASSQTRGRIPRGWTEAFF. DNA for the CDR3: TGTGCCAGCAGCCAGACGAGGGGGCGCATTCCCCGGGGCTGGACTGAAGCTTTCTTT.

The chain has TRBV4-3 and TRBJ2-3, with D tentatively TRBD2 (6 bases). The CDR3 has 16 amino acids. From germline, CDR1 is LGHNA and CDR2 YSLEER. V was shortened by 3 bases and J by 0 bases, with 13 bases between the two germline ends. CDR3 nucleotides: TGCGCCAGCAGCCAGCTTAGCGGAGCTAGCACAGATACGCAGTATTTT. Its protein is CASSQLSGASTDTQYF.

CDR3 in DNA: TGCGCCAGCAGCGGTGGAGGACTAGCGGTCCGTGAGACCCAGTACTTC. This sequence encodes CASSGGGLAVRETQYF. The chain joins TRBV5-1 to TRBJ2-5; TRBD2 matches 10 bases. J gave up 5 bases and V 4 bases, and 11 bases lay outside the gene matches. Germline V CDR1 and CDR2: SGHRS, YFSETQ. This CDR3 spans 16 amino acids.

Turning to this clone: The same CDR3 also results from other DNA sequences found in this sample. This rearrangement joins TRBV6-5 to TRBJ2-1; D possibly corresponds to TRBD1 (5 bases). Per germline, CDR1 MNHEY and CDR2 SVGAGI. This CDR3 region has 15 residues. Trimming took 0 bases from V and 4 from J, leaving 10 bases between them. CDR3 in DNA: TGTGCCAGCAGTTACTCCGGTCAGGGTTACAATGAGCAGTTCTTC. Translated, it gives CASSYSGQGYNEQFF.

This chain connects TRBV4-2 to TRBJ1-5; D gene uncertain. This CDR3 has 14 residues. Germline V gene lookup returns CDR1 LGHNA and CDR2 YNFKEQ. V dropped 7 bases and J dropped 7 bases, with 17 bases sitting between them. The CDR3 nucleotides read TGTGCCAGCACCCCAACGAGGGCCGGACAGCCCCAGCATTTT. Protein product: CASTPTRAGQPQHF.

In this sample, this clone is medium-sized. The V call is TRBV30, the J call TRBJ2-4; 10 nucleotides align to TRBD1. CDR1 and CDR2 from the germline V gene are GTSNPN and SVGIG (reference sequence). The CDR3 extends over 15 amino acids. J lost 6 bases, V lost 2 bases, and 7 bases had no gene match. This chain's CDR3 is CAWSLGQGGTNIQYF. CDR3 DNA: TGTGCCTGGAGTCTAGGACAGGGGGGCACAAACATTCAGTACTTC.

The chain employs TRBV4-3 and TRBJ2-7; 13 nucleotides agree with TRBD2. This CDR3 comprises 17 residues. V was clipped by 2 bases and J by 1 base; unmatched bases: 5. CDR1 LGHNA and CDR2 YSLEER come from the germline V gene. CDR3 in DNA: TGCGCCAGCAGCCAATCCTGGACTAGCGGGAGTTCCTACGAGCAGTACTTC. The encoded protein is CASSQSWTSGSSYEQYF.

This clone was observed a few times. This chain uses TRBV6-5 with TRBJ1-1; D remains unclear. The CDR3 extends over 13 amino acids. The V end was cut by 5 bases, the J end by 7 bases, with 14 bases between. From germline, CDR1 is MNHEY and CDR2 SVGAGI. The CDR3 coding sequence is TGTGCCAGCAGTGAAGACACGGTGGGTGAAGCTTTCTTT. This sequence encodes CASSEDTVGEAFF.

The rearrangement links TRBV7-9 to TRBJ1-3; D gene ambiguous. From germline, CDR1 is SEHNR and CDR2 FQNEAQ (reference sequence). CDR3 length equals 14 residues. The V end was cut by 5 bases, the J end by 1 base, with 9 bases between. This CDR3 is CASSHQDSGNTIYF. CDR3 DNA: TGTGCCAGCAGCCATCAGGATTCTGGAAACACCATATATTTT.

The chain joins TRBV11-3 to TRBJ1-2, with TRBD1 identical over 9 bases. CDR3 size: 14 residues. Looked up from germline, CDR1 is SGHNT and CDR2 is YENEEA. The J segment lost 8 bases and the V segment lost 5 bases, leaving 9 bases of the junction unmatched. The CDR3 DNA follows: TGTGCCAGCAGCCTAAGGGACAGGGCAGGCGGCTACACCTTC. Protein product: CASSLRDRAGGYTF.

The CDR3 spells CASQIAGRTDTQYF. The CDR3 nucleotides are TGTGCCAGCCAGATAGCGGGACGCACAGATACGCAGTATTTT. The rearrangement links TRBV13 to TRBJ2-3; 8 bases line up with TRBD2. This CDR3 is built from 14 residues. Trimming at V came to 8 bases and at J to 1 base, leaving 5 bases not matched to a gene. Per the germline V gene, CDR1 is PRHDT and CDR2 is FYEKMQ (reference sequence).

J is TRBJ2-3 and V is TRBV5-1; 10 bases are a match to TRBD1. The CDR3 extends over 16 amino acids. From germline, CDR1 is SGHRS and CDR2 YFSETQ. The junction had 5 bases not matched to a gene; V was cut back by 4 bases and J by 0 bases. CDR3 DNA sequence: TGCGCCAGCAGCGCGGGACAGGGGATAAGCACAGATACGCAGTATTTT. Protein sequence: CASSAGQGISTDTQYF.

V and J are TRBV2 and TRBJ2-1; TRBD2 agrees at 12 bases. In germline, CDR1 is SNHLY, CDR2 FYNNEI. Trimming at V came to 7 bases and at J to 2 bases, leaving 3 bases not matched to a gene. The CDR3 contains 15 residues. This CDR3 reads CASTGLAGPYNEQFF. CDR3 DNA: TGTGCCAGCACCGGACTAGCGGGACCCTACAATGAGCAGTTCTTC.

The chain has TRBV7-9 and TRBJ2-5, with D maybe TRBD1 (6 bases). Trimming shortened V by 2 bases and J by 2 bases, and 12 bases separated the two germline ends. The CDR3 extends over 15 amino acids. The germline gives CDR1 SEHNR, CDR2 FQNEAQ (reference sequence). This chain's CDR3 is CASSLLQGGQETQYF. In DNA, the CDR3 is TGTGCCAGCAGCTTATTACAGGGTGGACAAGAGACCCAGTACTTC.

In its sample, this clone was seen once. J is TRBJ2-2 and V is TRBV5-1, with 8 bases aligning to TRBD1. V dropped 2 bases and J dropped 5; count of bases not matched to a gene: 5. This CDR3 comprises 15 residues. Germline values: CDR1 SGHRS, CDR2 YFSETQ. DNA for the CDR3: TGCGCCAGCAGCTTCTGGACAGGGACGACCGGGGAGCTGTTTTTT. This codes for CASSFWTGTTGELFF.

V is TRBV7-2 and J is TRBJ1-2; 10 nucleotides line up with TRBD1. CDR1 is SGHTA, CDR2 FQGNSA, per germline. The CDR3 consists of 14 residues. Trimming cost V 3 bases and J 8 bases; bases outside gene matches: 6. For the CDR3, the DNA is TGTGCCAGCAGCTTCCTCCGGGACAGGGGAGGCTACACCTTC. Translation: CASSFLRDRGGYTF.

The chain joins TRBV7-2 to TRBJ2-3, with D perhaps matching TRBD2 (6 bases). The CDR3 extends over 16 amino acids. The germline CDR1 and CDR2 sequences are SGHTA and FQGNSA. Between the trimmed V and J ends, which lost 1 base and 1 base, there was a span of 12 bases. The DNA for the CDR3 is TGTGCCAGCAGCTTAGTGGGCGGGGAGGGCACAGATACGCAGTATTTT. Translation gives CASSLVGGEGTDTQYF.

This clone appeared a single time. This chain links TRBV6-5 with TRBJ2-7, with TRBD2 matching 13 bases. The CDR3 length is 15 residues. Trimming cost V 11 bases and J 6 bases; bases outside gene matches: 13. The germline CDR1 and CDR2 sequences are MNHEY and SVGAGI. Here the CDR3 DNA reads TGTGCCCGAGGGGGACTAGCGGGAATCCGGTCCGAGCAGTACTTC. Protein: CARGGLAGIRSEQYF.

The chain is built from TRBV11-3 and TRBJ2-1, with 8 bases fitting TRBD2. Trimming at V came to 2 bases and at J to 5 bases, leaving 5 bases not matched to a gene. CDR3 length: 15 amino acids. From germline, CDR1 is SGHNT and CDR2 YENEEA. CDR3 coding DNA: TGTGCCAGCAGCTTATACGGGGGGGCCGACAATGAGCAGTTCTTC. Translating gives CASSLYGGADNEQFF.

The chain couples TRBV7-8 to TRBJ2-7, with a weak D call TRBD1 (6 bases). V lost 1 base to trimming and J lost 7 bases, with 14 bases between them. Germline loops: CDR1 SGHVS, CDR2 FQNEAQ. This CDR3 has 14 amino acids. The CDR3 loop is CASSLVDSVGEQYF. The CDR3 DNA follows: TGTGCCAGCAGCTTAGTGGACAGCGTTGGGGAGCAGTACTTC. Based on the CDR3 plus reference TRBV7-8 and TRBJ2-7, the full variable domain is GAGVSQSPRYKVAKRGQDVALRCDPISGHVSLFWYQQALGQGPEFLTYFQNEAQLDKSGLPSDRFFAERPEGSVSTLKIQRTQQEDSAVYLCASSLVDSVGEQYFGPGTRLTVT.

This clone was found a few times. Other DNA variants within this sample encode the same CDR3. The gene calls are TRBV6-1 and TRBJ2-7, with TRBD1 identical over 10 bases. CDR1 is MNHNS and CDR2 is SASEGT in the germline V gene. V shed 6 bases, J shed 4 bases, and the junction held 3 bases outside the gene matches. The CDR3 is made up of 13 amino acids. CDR3 in amino acids: CASSVDRGYEQYF. As DNA, the CDR3 is TGTGCCAGCAGCGTGGACAGGGGGTACGAGCAGTACTTC.

The chain uses TRBV27 and TRBJ2-1, with 8 bases fitting TRBD2. CDR1 is MNHEY, CDR2 SMNVEV, per germline (reference sequence). The V gene end was trimmed by 0 bases and the J gene end by 3 bases; junction bases not matched to a gene: 1. This CDR3 region has 15 residues. The CDR3 nucleotides are TGTGCCAGCAGTTTATCAACTAGCGGCTACAATGAGCAGTTCTTC. This codes for CASSLSTSGYNEQFF.

This clone is a singleton in its sample. The chain combines TRBV19 with TRBJ2-4; 7 positions agree with TRBD1. Trimming removed 3 bases from V and 3 bases from J; junction bases left unmatched: 8. The CDR3 covers 16 residues. Germline assignment: CDR1 LNHDA and CDR2 SQIVND (reference sequence). The CDR3 loop is CASSISGGNGKNIQYF. The DNA of the CDR3 is TGTGCCAGTAGTATCTCAGGGGGTAATGGCAAAAACATTCAGTACTTC.